The 25 T cell receptor beta chains below were found in one sample sequenced in a study of OX40 agonist ivuxolimab in advanced cancers. Data came from immunoSEQ multiplex PCR; TCRdb stores just in-frame clones and leaves some out. Here the sample spans roughly 60,000 clones, approximately 90% being singletons. This material consisted of CD4+ or CD8+ T cells sorted from blood, taken in a trial of the OX40 agonist ivuxolimab. These receptors came from an adult with an advanced solid tumor such as melanoma, head and neck, liver or kidney cancer.

This chain links TRBV4-3 with TRBJ2-1; D is unclear. The germline V gene has CDR1 LGHNA and CDR2 YSLEER. V lost 0 bases to trimming and J lost 13 bases, with 10 bases between them. The CDR3 has 12 amino acids. The CDR3 region has the DNA TGCGCCAGCAGCCAAGATAGGCTACAACAGTTCTTC. Translating it yields CASSQDRLQQFF.

CDR3 nucleotides: TGTGCCAGCAGCCGGGGATCGGGCACCGGGGAGCTGTTTTTT. Encoded protein: CASSRGSGTGELFF. The rearrangement links TRBV5-4 to TRBJ2-2; D might be TRBD2 (5 bases). The ends were cut back, 4 bases at V and 4 bases at J, with 11 bases in the middle. The germline gives CDR1 SGHNT, CDR2 YYREEE (reference sequence). CDR3 length: 14 amino acids. Drawing the rest from reference TRBV5-4 and TRBJ2-2, the complete variable domain is ETGVTQSPTHLIKTRGQQVTLRCSSQSGHNTVSWYQQALGQGPQFIFQYYREEENGRGNFPPRFSGLQFPNYSSELNVNALELDDSALYLCASSRGSGTGELFFGEGSRLTVL.

The rearrangement uses TRBV7-2 and TRBJ1-5; 8 nucleotides agree with TRBD1. Germline lookup yields CDR1 SGHTA and CDR2 FQGNSA. CDR3 length: 18 residues. V dropped 5 bases and J dropped 0; count of bases not matched to a gene: 12. CDR3 in amino acids: CASSPLPGGLISNQPQHF. The CDR3, as DNA: TGTGCCAGCAGCCCCTTGCCAGGGGGCCTAATTAGCAATCAGCCCCAGCATTTT.

The chain combines TRBV4-2 with TRBJ2-1; 10 bases agree with TRBD2. Per the germline V gene, CDR1 is LGHNA and CDR2 is YNFKEQ. Trimming took 3 bases from V and 7 from J; bases not matched to a gene: 6. The CDR3 length is 15 residues. CDR3 DNA sequence: TGTGCCAGCAGCCAGCTCTCTAGCGGGAGTAATGAGCAGTTCTTC. Protein sequence: CASSQLSSGSNEQFF.

V usage is TRBV6-5 and J usage is TRBJ1-1; D is uncertain. V lost 2 bases and J lost 1, with 5 bases in between. CDR1 and CDR2 from the germline V gene are MNHEY and SVGAGI. The CDR3 has 13 residues. The CDR3 DNA follows: TGTGCCAGCAGTTACATACAGAACACTGAAGCTTTCTTT. Translated: CASSYIQNTEAFF.

The rearrangement links TRBV5-6 to TRBJ1-4, with no clear D. Between the trimmed V and J ends, which lost 0 bases and 0 bases, there was a span of 6 bases. This CDR3 contains 15 residues. The germline CDR1 and CDR2 sequences are SGHDT and YYEEEE. The CDR3 sequence is CASSLGGATNEKLFF. CDR3 sequence (DNA): TGTGCCAGCAGCTTGGGTGGGGCAACTAATGAAAAACTGTTTTTT.

CDR3 region: CASSLQGGNQPQHF. The CDR3 DNA reads TGTGCCAGCAGCTTACAAGGAGGCAATCAGCCCCAGCATTTT. The V call is TRBV7-9, the J call TRBJ1-5; unclear D gene. This CDR3 has 14 residues. Germline V gene lookup returns CDR1 SEHNR and CDR2 FQNEAQ (reference sequence). With 2 bases removed from V and 2 bases from J, the gap between germline ends came to 7 bases. Looking up the rest from reference TRBV7-9 and TRBJ1-5 gives the full variable domain: DTGVSQNPRHKITKRGQNVTFRCDPISEHNRLYWYRQTLGQGPEFLTYFQNEAQLEKSRLLSDRFSAERPKGSFSTLEIQRTEQGDSAMYLCASSLQGGNQPQHFGDGTRLSIL.

The chain combines TRBV10-3 with TRBJ2-5, with 11 nucleotides matching TRBD1. The CDR3 runs 16 residues. Unmatched junction bases numbered 10, after V lost 5 bases and J lost 5 bases. From germline, CDR1 is ENHRY and CDR2 SYGVKD. The CDR3 bases are TGTGCCATCAGTCCCCGGACAGGGGGCGGTTTGGAGACCCAGTACTTC. Its protein is CAISPRTGGGLETQYF.

The chain is built from TRBV27 and TRBJ2-6; no clear D gene. Germline values: CDR1 MNHEY, CDR2 SMNVEV (reference sequence). This CDR3 has 17 amino acids. Trimming shortened V by 0 bases and J by 4 bases, and 13 bases separated the two germline ends. In DNA form, the CDR3 reads TGTGCCAGCAGTTTATCCCGTGGGCTGGTAGGGGCCAACGTCCTGACTTTC. The encoded protein is CASSLSRGLVGANVLTF.

This chain uses TRBV19 with TRBJ2-2; either TRBD1 or TRBD2 may fit D (7 bases each). Germline values: CDR1 LNHDA, CDR2 SQIVND (reference sequence). This CDR3 is built from 19 residues. The ends were cut back, 8 bases at V and 1 base at J, with 26 bases in the middle. The CDR3 reads CASSTGEAAGLLNTGELFF. The CDR3, as DNA: TGTGCCAGTTCTACAGGGGAGGCAGCGGGGCTACTGAACACCGGGGAGCTGTTTTTT.

This chain joins TRBV29-1 and TRBJ1-1; TRBD1 agrees at 12 bases. This CDR3 has 17 amino acids. Trimming cost V 6 bases and J 1 base; bases outside gene matches: 12. CDR1 SQVTM and CDR2 ANQGSEA come from the germline V gene. CDR3 DNA: TGCAGCGTCGGCAGGGACAGGGGGCTCCAATGGAACACTGAAGCTTTCTTT. Encoded protein: CSVGRDRGLQWNTEAFF.

The sample holds a few counts of this clone. The chain recombines TRBV5-1 with TRBJ2-5, with D uncertain. V lost 0 bases to trimming and J lost 4 bases, with 10 bases between them. The CDR3 totals 14 residues. CDR1 and CDR2 from the germline V gene are SGHRS and YFSETQ. Here the CDR3 reads CASSLESGGETQYF. The CDR3 DNA sequence: TGCGCCAGCAGCTTGGAGTCAGGCGGAGAGACCCAGTACTTC.

The chain combines TRBV7-2 with TRBJ2-3; unclear D gene. The CDR3 consists of 12 residues. In germline, CDR1 is SGHTA, CDR2 FQGNSA. The ends were cut back, 2 bases at V and 4 bases at J, with 4 bases in the middle. The CDR3 sequence: CASSLRPDTQYF. The CDR3 region has the DNA TGTGCCAGCAGCTTAAGGCCAGATACGCAGTATTTT. The full variable domain, with the rest looked up from reference TRBV7-2 and TRBJ2-3, is GAGVSQSPSNKVTEKGKDVELRCDPISGHTALYWYRQSLGQGLEFLIYFQGNSAPDKSGLPSDRFSAERTGGSVSTLTIQRTQQEDSAVYLCASSLRPDTQYFGPGTRLTVL.

This chain connects TRBV19 to TRBJ2-2, with 7 bases lining up with TRBD2. Trimming at V came to 7 bases and at J to 4 bases, leaving 12 bases not matched to a gene. Looked up from germline, CDR1 is LNHDA and CDR2 is SQIVND (reference sequence). The CDR3 spans 16 residues. The DNA of the CDR3 is TGTGCCAGTAAAGCGGGATCGAATCCAATCACCGGGGAGCTGTTTTTT. It translates to CASKAGSNPITGELFF. Looking up the rest from reference TRBV19 and TRBJ2-2 gives the full variable domain: DGGITQSPKYLFRKEGQNVTLSCEQNLNHDAMYWYRQDPGQGLRLIYYSQIVNDFQKGDIAEGYSVSREKKESFPLTVTSAQKNPTAFYLCASKAGSNPITGELFFGEGSRLTVL.

The chain carries TRBV12-5 and TRBJ2-5, with TRBD1 as a possible D gene (5 bases). Germline CDR1 reads LGHNT; CDR2 reads FRNRAP. Between the trimmed V and J ends, which lost 0 bases and 2 bases, there was a span of 13 bases. The CDR3 spans 16 residues. The CDR3 DNA reads as TGTGCTAGTGGTTTGGTGCAGGGAAGCAGGCAAGAGACCCAGTACTTC. Translating gives CASGLVQGSRQETQYF.

The V call is TRBV18, the J call TRBJ2-5; D uncertain. The CDR3 spans 13 residues. Germline-derived CDR1 and CDR2 are KGHSH and LQKENI. With 4 bases removed from V and 5 bases from J, the gap between germline ends came to 11 bases. The CDR3, as DNA: TGTGCCAGCTCACAGTCCCGGCAGGAGACCCAGTACTTC. Protein sequence: CASSQSRQETQYF.

CDR3 DNA sequence: TGTGCCAGCACCTCGGGGAGCGGGAGCTACGAGCAGTACTTC. This encodes CASTSGSGSYEQYF. The gene calls are TRBV6-5 and TRBJ2-7; 8 nucleotides agree with TRBD2. Germline CDR1 reads MNHEY; CDR2 reads SVGAGI. The length of the CDR3 is 14 residues. The V and J ends lost 7 bases and 3 bases, in that order; junction bases with no gene match: 8.

The chain carries TRBV11-3 and TRBJ2-1, with 8 bases fitting TRBD2. Per germline, CDR1 SGHNT and CDR2 YENEEA. V lost 1 base and J lost 16; bases outside the gene matches: 6. The CDR3 has 12 residues. The CDR3 sequence is CASSLVGTRGFF. CDR3 nucleotide sequence: TGTGCCAGCAGCTTAGTAGGGACTAGAGGATTCTTC.

The V call is TRBV27, the J call TRBJ1-2; 10 bases match TRBD1. Losses at the gene ends were 4 bases for V and 2 bases for J; bases not matched to a gene: 10. The CDR3 has 17 amino acids. Germline loops: CDR1 MNHEY, CDR2 SMNVEV (reference sequence). CDR3 amino acids: CASSSTGTGVGNYGYTF. Written as DNA, the CDR3 is TGTGCCAGCAGTTCAACCGGGACAGGGGTAGGAAACTATGGCTACACCTTC.

The chain uses TRBV30 and TRBJ2-5; D might be TRBD2 (6 bases). V dropped 4 bases and J dropped 2 bases, with 8 bases sitting between them. Germline CDR1 GTSNPN, CDR2 SVGIG (reference sequence). This CDR3 is built from 12 residues. In nucleotides, the CDR3 is TGTGCCTGGACTAGCGCACAAGAGACCCAGTACTTC. Translating it yields CAWTSAQETQYF.

This chain joins TRBV6-5 and TRBJ2-7; the match to TRBD1 covers 9 bases. The CDR3 is 15 residues long. Per germline, CDR1 MNHEY and CDR2 SVGAGI. V lost 2 bases and J lost 5; bases outside the gene matches: 7. DNA of the CDR3: TGTGCCAGCAGTTACCGTGGACAGGGGATGAACGAGCAGTACTTC. Its translation is CASSYRGQGMNEQYF.

The chain links TRBV9 to TRBJ2-7; the match to TRBD1 covers 9 bases. Per germline, CDR1 SGDLS and CDR2 YYNGEE. V shed 4 bases, J shed 3 bases, and the junction held 11 bases outside the gene matches. The length of the CDR3 is 16 residues. Written as DNA, the CDR3 is TGTGCCAGCAGCCCGGCGACAGGGGGTTCTTACTACGAGCAGTACTTC. Protein: CASSPATGGSYYEQYF.

The J gene is TRBJ2-1, the V gene TRBV6-5, with 7 bases aligning to TRBD2. The CDR3 is made up of 14 amino acids. J lost 5 bases, V lost 4 bases, and 5 bases had no gene match. CDR1 is MNHEY, CDR2 SVGAGI, per germline. The CDR3 sequence is CASSLLLANNEQFF. In DNA, the CDR3 is TGTGCCAGCAGTTTATTACTAGCGAACAATGAGCAGTTCTTC.

This chain links TRBV6-5 with TRBJ2-3, with a tentative D call TRBD1 (5 bases). The germline V and J ends were trimmed by 0 bases and 9 bases, with 19 bases remaining between them. The CDR3 is 16 residues long. Germline V gene sequence: CDR1 MNHEY, CDR2 SVGAGI. The CDR3 protein is CASSYSIMLGGQTQYF. The CDR3 DNA follows: TGTGCCAGCAGTTACTCGATAATGCTGGGTGGACAAACGCAGTATTTT.

V usage is TRBV7-9 and J usage is TRBJ2-5; D gene uncertain. The ends were cut back, 1 base at V and 5 bases at J, with 14 bases in the middle. The CDR3 spans 15 residues. In germline, CDR1 is SEHNR, CDR2 FQNEAQ (reference sequence). The CDR3 protein is CASSLGTTNMETQYF. The CDR3 nucleotides are TGTGCCAGCAGCTTAGGAACAACGAATATGGAGACCCAGTACTTC.